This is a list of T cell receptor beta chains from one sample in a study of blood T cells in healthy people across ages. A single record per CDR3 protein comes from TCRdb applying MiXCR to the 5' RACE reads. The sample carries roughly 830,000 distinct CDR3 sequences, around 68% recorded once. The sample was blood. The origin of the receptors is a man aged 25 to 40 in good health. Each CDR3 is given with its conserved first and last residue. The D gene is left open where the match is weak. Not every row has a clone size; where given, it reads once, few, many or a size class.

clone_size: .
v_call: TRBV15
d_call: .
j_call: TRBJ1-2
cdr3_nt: TGTGCCACCAGCAGAGATTGGGAGGGAAGGTACTATGGCTACACCTTC
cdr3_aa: CATSRDWEGRYYGYTF

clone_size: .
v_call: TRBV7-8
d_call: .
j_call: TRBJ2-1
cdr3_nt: TGTGCCAGCAGCTTAGAACTAGATCCCTACAATGAGCAGTTCTTC
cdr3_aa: CASSLELDPYNEQFF

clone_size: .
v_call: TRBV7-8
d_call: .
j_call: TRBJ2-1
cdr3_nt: TGTGCCAGCAGCCCGGGACCAAGCGATGAGCAGTTCTTC
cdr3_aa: CASSPGPSDEQFF

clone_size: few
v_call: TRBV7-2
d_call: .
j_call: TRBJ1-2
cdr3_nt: TGTGCCAGCAGCTTTGGAGGGGGGGGCACGGGCTATGGCTACACCTTC
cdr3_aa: CASSFGGGGTGYGYTF

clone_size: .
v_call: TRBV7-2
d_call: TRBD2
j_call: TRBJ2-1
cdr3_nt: TGTGCCAGCAGCTTAACCGGGACTAGCTCCCATGAGCAGTTCTTC
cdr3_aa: CASSLTGTSSHEQFF

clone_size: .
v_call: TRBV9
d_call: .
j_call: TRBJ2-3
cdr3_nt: TGTGCCAGCAGCGTATCGGGGGGCCCTAACACAGATACGCAGTATTTT
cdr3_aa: CASSVSGGPNTDTQYF

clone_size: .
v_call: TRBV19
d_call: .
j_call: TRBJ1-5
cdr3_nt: TGTGCCAGTCGCGAACAGAGCAATCAGCCCCAGCATTTT
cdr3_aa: CASREQSNQPQHF

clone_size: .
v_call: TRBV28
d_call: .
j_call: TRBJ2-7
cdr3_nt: TGTGCCAGCAACCGACAGAGCCCCTCCTACGAGCAGTACTTC
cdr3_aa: CASNRQSPSYEQYF

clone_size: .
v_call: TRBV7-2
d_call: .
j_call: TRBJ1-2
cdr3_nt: TGTGCCAGCAGCCGAGCTGGACCCGGGACGGGGGATGGCTACACCTTC
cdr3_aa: CASSRAGPGTGDGYTF

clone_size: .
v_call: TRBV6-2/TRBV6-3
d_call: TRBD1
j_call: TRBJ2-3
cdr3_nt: TGTGCCAGCAACCTCCTGGACAGGGAAGATTTAGATACGCAGTATTTT
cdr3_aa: CASNLLDREDLDTQYF

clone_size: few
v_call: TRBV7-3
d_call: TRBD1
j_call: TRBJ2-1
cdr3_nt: TGTGCCAGCAGGCCCAGGGGGACGGATTACAATGAGCAGTTCTTC
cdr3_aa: CASRPRGTDYNEQFF

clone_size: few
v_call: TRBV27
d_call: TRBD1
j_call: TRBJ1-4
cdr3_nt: TGTGCCAGCAGCCCTGGACAGGGGGGGCATGAAAAACTGTTTTTT
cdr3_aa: CASSPGQGGHEKLFF

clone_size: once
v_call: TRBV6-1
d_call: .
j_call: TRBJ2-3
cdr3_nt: TGTGCCAGCGATACGCAGTATTTT
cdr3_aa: CASDTQYF

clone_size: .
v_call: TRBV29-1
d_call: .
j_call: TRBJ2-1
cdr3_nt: TGCAGCCCCCGACACTTAAATGAGCAGTTCTTC
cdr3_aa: CSPRHLNEQFF

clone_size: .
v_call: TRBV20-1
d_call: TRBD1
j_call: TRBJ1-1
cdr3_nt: TGCAGTGCTAGAGGTTCGGACAGGATGAGGACTGAAGCTTTCTTT
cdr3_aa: CSARGSDRMRTEAFF

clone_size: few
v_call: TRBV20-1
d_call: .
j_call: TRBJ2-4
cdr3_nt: TGCAGTGCCGGTTGGGTGGCGGCCTCATCCAAAAACATTCAGTACTTC
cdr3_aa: CSAGWVAASSKNIQYF

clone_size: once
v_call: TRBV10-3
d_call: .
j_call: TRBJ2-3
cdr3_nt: TGTGCCATCAGTGAATCCGGGGTAGAGGGGCCAGATACGCAGTATTTT
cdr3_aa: CAISESGVEGPDTQYF

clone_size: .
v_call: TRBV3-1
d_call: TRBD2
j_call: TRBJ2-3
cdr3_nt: TGTGCCAGCAGCCGCGGCGGGGGGGCTCGATCCAATACGCAGTATTTT
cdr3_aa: CASSRGGGARSNTQYF

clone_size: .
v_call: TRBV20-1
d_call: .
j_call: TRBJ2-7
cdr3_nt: TGCAGTGCTGACCGGCGAGGGCAGGACTCCTACGAGCAGTACTTC
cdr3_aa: CSADRRGQDSYEQYF

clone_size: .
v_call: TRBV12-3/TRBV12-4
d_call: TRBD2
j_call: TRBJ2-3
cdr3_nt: TGTGCCAGCAGTTTAACCCTAGCGGGGGGGAGCACAGATACGCGGTATTTT
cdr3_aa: CASSLTLAGGSTDTRYF

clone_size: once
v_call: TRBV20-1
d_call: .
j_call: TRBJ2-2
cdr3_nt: TGCAGTGCACCGGCCAGGAACACCGGGGAGCTGTTTTTT
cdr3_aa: CSAPARNTGELFF

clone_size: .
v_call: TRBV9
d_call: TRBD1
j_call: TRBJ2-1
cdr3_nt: TGTGCCAGCAGCGCCAGGAGTGACAGGGGGCTCTATGAGCAGTTCTTC
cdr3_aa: CASSARSDRGLYEQFF

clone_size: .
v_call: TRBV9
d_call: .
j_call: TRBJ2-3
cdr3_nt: TGTGCCAGCAGCGGGCGTGAGAGCACAGATACACAGTATTTT
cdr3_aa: CASSGRESTDTQYF

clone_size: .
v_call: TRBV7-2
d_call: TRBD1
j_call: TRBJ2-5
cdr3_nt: TGTGCCAGCAGCTCCGGGACAGGGGAAGAGACCCAGTACTTC
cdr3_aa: CASSSGTGEETQYF

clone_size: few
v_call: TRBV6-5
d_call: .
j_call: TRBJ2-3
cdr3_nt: TGTGCCAGCAGTACAGGGAGAACAGATACGCAGTATTTT
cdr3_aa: CASSTGRTDTQYF

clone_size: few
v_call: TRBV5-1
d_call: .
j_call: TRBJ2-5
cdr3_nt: TGCGCCAGCAGCTTGCGGGGGCCCAGGGAGACCCAGTACTTC
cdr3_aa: CASSLRGPRETQYF

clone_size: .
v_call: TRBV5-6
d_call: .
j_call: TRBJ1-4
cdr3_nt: TGTGCCAGCAGCTCCCTGGGAGGCGCAACTAATGAAAAACTGTTTTTT
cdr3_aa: CASSSLGGATNEKLFF

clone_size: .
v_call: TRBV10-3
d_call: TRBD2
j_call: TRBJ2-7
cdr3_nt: TGTGCCATCAGTGACCCCGGGACTACCTACGAGCAGTACTTC
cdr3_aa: CAISDPGTTYEQYF

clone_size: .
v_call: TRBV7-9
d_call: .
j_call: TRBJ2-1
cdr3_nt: TGTGCCAGCAGCTCCCACACTGCATCCGACAATGAGCAGTTCTTC
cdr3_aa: CASSSHTASDNEQFF

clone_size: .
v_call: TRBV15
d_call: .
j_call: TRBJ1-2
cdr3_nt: TGTGCCACCAGCAGAGTCACAGTTGATGGCTACACCTTC
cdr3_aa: CATSRVTVDGYTF

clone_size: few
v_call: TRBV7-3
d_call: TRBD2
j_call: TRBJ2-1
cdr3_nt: TGTGCCAGCAGCCCGGGGGGTCACAATGAGCAGTTCTTC
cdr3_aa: CASSPGGHNEQFF

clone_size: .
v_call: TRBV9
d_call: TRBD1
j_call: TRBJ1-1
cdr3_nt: TGTGCCAGCAGCCCAGGGGGGCAGGGCAACACTGAAGCTTTCTTT
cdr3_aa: CASSPGGQGNTEAFF

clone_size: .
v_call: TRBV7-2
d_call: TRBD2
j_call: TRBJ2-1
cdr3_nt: TGTGCCAGCAGCCGCGGGACTAGCGGGACAAATGAGCAGTTCTTC
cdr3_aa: CASSRGTSGTNEQFF

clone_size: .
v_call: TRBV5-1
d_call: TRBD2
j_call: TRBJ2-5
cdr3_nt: TGCGCCAGCAGCTCACGAGCGGGGGTGGAGGAGACCCAGTACTTC
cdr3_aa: CASSSRAGVEETQYF

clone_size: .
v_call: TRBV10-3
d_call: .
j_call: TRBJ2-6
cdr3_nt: TGTGCCATCAGTGAGTACCGGACGGGGAGTGGGGCCAACGTCCTGACTTTC
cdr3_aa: CAISEYRTGSGANVLTF

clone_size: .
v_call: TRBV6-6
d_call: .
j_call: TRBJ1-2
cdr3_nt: TGTGCCAGCAGTCGACCAGAGACCCTTGGGAGCGGCCACACCTTC
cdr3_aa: CASSRPETLGSGHTF

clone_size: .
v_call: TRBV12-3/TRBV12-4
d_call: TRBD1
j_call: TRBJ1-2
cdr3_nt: TGTGCCAGCAGGGAGGGACAGGGGAATGGCTACACCTTC
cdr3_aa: CASREGQGNGYTF

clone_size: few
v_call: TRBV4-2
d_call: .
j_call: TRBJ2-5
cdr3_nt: TGTGCCAGCAGCCAAGTCTCGCAGTTGGATATTCAAGAGACCCAGTACTTC
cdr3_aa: CASSQVSQLDIQETQYF

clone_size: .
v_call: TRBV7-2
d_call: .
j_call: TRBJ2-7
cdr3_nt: TGTGCCAGCAGCACCGCACCTAGTTCCTACGAGCAGTACTTC
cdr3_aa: CASSTAPSSYEQYF

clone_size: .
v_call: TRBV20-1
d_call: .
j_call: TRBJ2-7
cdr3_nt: TGCAGTGCTAGTTCTAGCTCCGGCTACAAGCAGTACTTC
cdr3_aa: CSASSSSGYKQYF

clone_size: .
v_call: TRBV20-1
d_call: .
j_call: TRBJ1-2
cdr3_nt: TGCAGTGCCACGGGAGCTAACTATGGCTACACCTTC
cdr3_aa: CSATGANYGYTF

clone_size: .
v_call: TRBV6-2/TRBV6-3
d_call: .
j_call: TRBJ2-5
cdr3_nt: TGTGCCAGCAGTTACTCGATAGGGTTTGAGACCCAGTACTTC
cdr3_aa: CASSYSIGFETQYF

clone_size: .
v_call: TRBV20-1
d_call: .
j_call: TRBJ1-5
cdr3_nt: TGCAGTGCTAGAGTAGGGCGGGGGAGTAATCAGCCCCAGCATTTT
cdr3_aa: CSARVGRGSNQPQHF

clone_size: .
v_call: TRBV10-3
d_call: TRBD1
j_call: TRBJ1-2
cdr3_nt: TGTGCCATCAGCTCCGGGACAGGGACCTATGGCTACACCTTC
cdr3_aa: CAISSGTGTYGYTF